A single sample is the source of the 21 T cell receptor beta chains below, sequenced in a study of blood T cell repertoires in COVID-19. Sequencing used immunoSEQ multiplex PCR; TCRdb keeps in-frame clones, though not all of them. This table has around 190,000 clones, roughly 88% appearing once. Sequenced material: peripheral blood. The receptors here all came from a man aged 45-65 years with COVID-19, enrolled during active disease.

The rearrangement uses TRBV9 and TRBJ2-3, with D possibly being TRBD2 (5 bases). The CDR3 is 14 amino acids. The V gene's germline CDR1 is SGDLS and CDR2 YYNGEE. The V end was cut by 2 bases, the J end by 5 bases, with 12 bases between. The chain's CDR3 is CASSVTSKGDTQYF. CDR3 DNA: TGTGCCAGCAGCGTTACTAGTAAGGGAGATACGCAGTATTTT.

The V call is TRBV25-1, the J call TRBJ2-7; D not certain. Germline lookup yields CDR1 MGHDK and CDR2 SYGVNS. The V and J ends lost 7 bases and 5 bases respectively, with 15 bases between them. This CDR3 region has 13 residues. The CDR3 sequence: CASTQNSWDEQYF. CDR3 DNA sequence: TGTGCCAGCACTCAAAACAGCTGGGACGAGCAGTACTTC.

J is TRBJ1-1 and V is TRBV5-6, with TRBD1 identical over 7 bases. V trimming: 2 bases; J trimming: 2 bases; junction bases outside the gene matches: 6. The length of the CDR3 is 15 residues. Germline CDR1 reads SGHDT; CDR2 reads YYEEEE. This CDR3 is CASSFPGQLNTEAFF. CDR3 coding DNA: TGTGCCAGCAGCTTCCCGGGACAGCTAAACACTGAAGCTTTCTTT.

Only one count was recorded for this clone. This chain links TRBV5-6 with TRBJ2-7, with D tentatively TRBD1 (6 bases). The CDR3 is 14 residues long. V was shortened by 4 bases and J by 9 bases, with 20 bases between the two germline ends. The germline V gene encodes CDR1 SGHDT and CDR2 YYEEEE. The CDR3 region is CASSVGTYAWGQYF. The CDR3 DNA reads TGTGCCAGCAGCGTCGGGACATACGCCTGGGGGCAGTACTTC. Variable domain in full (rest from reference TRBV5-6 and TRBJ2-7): DAGVTQSPTHLIKTRGQQVTLRCSPKSGHDTVSWYQQALGQGPQFIFQYYEEEERQRGNFPDRFSGHQFPNYSSELNVNALLLGDSALYLCASSVGTYAWGQYFGPGTRLTVT.

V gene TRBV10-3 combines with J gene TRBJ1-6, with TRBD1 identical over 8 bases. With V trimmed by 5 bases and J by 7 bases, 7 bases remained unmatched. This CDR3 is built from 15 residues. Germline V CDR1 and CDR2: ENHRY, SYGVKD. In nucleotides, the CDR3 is TGTGCCATCAGTCCTTCGGACAGGGCAAATTCACCCCTCCACTTT. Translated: CAISPSDRANSPLHF.

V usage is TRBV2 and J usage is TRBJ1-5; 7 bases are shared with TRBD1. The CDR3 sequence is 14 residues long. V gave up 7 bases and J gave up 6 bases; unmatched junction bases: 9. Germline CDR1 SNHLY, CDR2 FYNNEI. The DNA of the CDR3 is TGTGCCAGCATAGAAGACAGGGTCGGTCAGCCCCAGCATTTT. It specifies CASIEDRVGQPQHF.

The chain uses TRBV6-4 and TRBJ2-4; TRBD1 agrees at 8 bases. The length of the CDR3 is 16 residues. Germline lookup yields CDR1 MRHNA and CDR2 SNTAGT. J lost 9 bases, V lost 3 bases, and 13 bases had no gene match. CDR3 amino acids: CASSETETGDVGIQYF. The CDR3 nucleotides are TGTGCCAGCAGTGAAACCGAGACAGGGGACGTCGGCATTCAGTACTTC.

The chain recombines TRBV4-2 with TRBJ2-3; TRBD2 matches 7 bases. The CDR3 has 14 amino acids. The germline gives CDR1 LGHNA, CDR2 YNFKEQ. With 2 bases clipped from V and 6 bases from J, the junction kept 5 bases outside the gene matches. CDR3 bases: TGTGCCAGCAGCCAACGACCGGGAGGTGATACGCAGTATTTT. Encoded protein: CASSQRPGGDTQYF.

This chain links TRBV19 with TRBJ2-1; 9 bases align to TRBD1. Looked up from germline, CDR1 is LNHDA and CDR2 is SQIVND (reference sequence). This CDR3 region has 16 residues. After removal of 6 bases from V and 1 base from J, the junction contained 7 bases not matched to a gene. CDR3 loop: CASSITGTGSYNEQFF. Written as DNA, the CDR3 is TGTGCCAGTAGCATTACCGGGACAGGGTCCTACAATGAGCAGTTCTTC.

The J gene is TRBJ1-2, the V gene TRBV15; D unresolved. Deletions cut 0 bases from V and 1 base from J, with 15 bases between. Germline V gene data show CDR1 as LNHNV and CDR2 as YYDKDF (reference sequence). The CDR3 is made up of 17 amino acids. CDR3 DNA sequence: TGTGCCACCAGCAGAGACATGGGCCTACAAGATAACTATGGCTACACCTTC. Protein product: CATSRDMGLQDNYGYTF.

The CDR3 spells CASSQVPSGRTLYEQYF. As DNA, the CDR3 is TGTGCCAGCAGCCAAGTGCCTAGCGGGAGGACCTTGTACGAGCAGTACTTC. The chain couples TRBV3-1 (or the pseudogene TRBV3-2) to TRBJ2-7; 11 bases line up with TRBD2. Looked up from germline, CDR1 is LGHDT and CDR2 is YNNKEL (reference sequence). V shed 1 base and J 4 bases; nucleotides not matched to a gene: 9. This CDR3 has 17 residues.

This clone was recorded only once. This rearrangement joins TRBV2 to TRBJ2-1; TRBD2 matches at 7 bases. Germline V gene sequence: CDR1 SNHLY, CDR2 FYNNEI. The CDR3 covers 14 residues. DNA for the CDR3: TGTGCTTCTACAGCGGGACTCTACTACAATGAGCAGTTCTTC. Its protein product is CASTAGLYYNEQFF. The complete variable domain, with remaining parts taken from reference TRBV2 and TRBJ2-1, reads EPEVTQTPSHQVTQMGQEVILRCVPISNHLYFYWYRQILGQKVEFLVSFYNNEISEKSEIFDDQFSVERPDGSNFTLKIRSTKLEDSAMYFCASTAGLYYNEQFFGPGTRLTVL.

CDR3 residues: CASSGLHSSYNSPLHF. In DNA form, the CDR3 reads TGTGCCAGTAGTGGTCTACACAGCTCCTATAATTCACCCCTCCACTTT. This chain connects TRBV19 to TRBJ1-6, with D unresolved. The length of the CDR3 is 16 residues. Germline V gene lookup returns CDR1 LNHDA and CDR2 SQIVND (reference sequence). V lost 5 bases, J lost 0 bases, and 11 bases lay in between.

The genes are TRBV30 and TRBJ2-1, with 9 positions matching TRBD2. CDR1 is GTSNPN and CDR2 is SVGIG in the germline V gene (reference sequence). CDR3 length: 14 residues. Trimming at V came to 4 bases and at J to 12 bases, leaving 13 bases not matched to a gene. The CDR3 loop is CAWTREGRYKAQFF. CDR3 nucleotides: TGTGCCTGGACGCGGGAGGGCCGGTACAAGGCGCAGTTCTTC.

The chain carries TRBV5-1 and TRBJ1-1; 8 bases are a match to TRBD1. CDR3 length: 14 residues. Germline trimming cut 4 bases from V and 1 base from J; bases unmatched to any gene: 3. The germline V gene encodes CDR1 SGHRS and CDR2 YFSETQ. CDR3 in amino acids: CASSLGTGNTEAFF. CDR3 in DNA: TGCGCCAGCAGCCTCGGGACAGGGAACACTGAAGCTTTCTTT.

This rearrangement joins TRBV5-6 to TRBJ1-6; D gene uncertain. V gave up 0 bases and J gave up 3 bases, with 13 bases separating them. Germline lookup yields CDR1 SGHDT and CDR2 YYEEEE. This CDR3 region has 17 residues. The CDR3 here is CASSLVGGDDYNSPLHF. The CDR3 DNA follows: TGTGCCAGCAGCTTGGTAGGCGGGGATGACTATAATTCACCCCTCCACTTT.

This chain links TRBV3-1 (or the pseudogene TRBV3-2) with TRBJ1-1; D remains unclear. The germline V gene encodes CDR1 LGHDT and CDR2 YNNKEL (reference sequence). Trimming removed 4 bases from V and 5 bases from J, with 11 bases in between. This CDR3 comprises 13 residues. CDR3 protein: CASSPPGRTEAFF. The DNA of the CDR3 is TGTGCCAGCAGCCCCCCCGGGAGGACTGAAGCTTTCTTT.

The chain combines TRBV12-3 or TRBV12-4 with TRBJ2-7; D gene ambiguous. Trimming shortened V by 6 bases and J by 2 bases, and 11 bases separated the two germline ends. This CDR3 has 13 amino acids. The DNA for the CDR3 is TGTGCCAGCAGCCCCACTACCACCTACGAGCAGTACTTC. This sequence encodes CASSPTTTYEQYF.

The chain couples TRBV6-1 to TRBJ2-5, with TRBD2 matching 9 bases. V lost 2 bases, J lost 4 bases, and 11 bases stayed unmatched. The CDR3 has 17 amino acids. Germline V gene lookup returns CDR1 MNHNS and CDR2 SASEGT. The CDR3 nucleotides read TGTGCCAGCAGTGAATCTTTTGGGCGGGGGGGCCGAGAGACCCAGTACTTC. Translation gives CASSESFGRGGRETQYF.

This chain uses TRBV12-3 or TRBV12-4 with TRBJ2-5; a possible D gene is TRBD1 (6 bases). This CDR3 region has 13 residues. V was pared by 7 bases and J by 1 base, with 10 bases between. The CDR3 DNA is TGTGCCAGCACCAGGGGATTCCAAGAGACCCAGTACTTC. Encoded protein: CASTRGFQETQYF.

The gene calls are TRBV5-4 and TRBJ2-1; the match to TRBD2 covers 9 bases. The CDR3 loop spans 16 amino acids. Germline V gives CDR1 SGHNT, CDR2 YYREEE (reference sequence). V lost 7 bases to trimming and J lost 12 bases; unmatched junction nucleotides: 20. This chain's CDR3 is CASAIDNSGGRPGQFF. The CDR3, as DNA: TGTGCCAGCGCCATCGATAATAGCGGGGGACGCCCCGGGCAGTTCTTC.